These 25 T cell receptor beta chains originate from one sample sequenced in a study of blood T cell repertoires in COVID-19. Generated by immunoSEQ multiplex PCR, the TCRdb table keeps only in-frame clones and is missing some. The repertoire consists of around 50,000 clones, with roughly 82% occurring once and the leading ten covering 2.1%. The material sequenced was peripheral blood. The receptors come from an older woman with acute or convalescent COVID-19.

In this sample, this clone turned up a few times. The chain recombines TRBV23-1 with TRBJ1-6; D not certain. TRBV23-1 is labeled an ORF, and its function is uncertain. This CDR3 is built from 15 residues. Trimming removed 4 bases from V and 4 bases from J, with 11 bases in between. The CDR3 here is CASSRKQKYNSPLHF. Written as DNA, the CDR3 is TGCGCCAGCAGTCGAAAACAGAAATATAATTCACCCCTCCACTTT.

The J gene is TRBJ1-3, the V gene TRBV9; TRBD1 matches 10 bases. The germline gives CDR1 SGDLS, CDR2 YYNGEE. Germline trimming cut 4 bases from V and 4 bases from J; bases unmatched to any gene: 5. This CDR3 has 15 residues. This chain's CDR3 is CASSSGGQGGNTIYF. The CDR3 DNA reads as TGTGCCAGCAGCTCAGGGGGACAGGGGGGAAACACCATATATTTT.

The CDR3 bases are TGTGCCAGCAGCTTTCGGGGTTCCTACAATGAGCAGTTCTTC. This encodes CASSFRGSYNEQFF. The chain carries TRBV11-3 and TRBJ2-1, with D tentatively TRBD2 (5 bases). Germline CDR1 reads SGHNT; CDR2 reads YENEEA. The CDR3 covers 14 residues. Trimming took off 3 bases at V and 1 base at J, with 7 bases between the two ends. The variable domain in full, with the rest retrieved from reference TRBV11-3 and TRBJ2-1, is EAGVVQSPRYKIIEKKQPVAFWCNPISGHNTLYWYLQNLGQGPELLIRYENEEAVDDSQLPKDRFSAERLKGVDSTLKIQPAELGDSAVYLCASSFRGSYNEQFFGPGTRLTVL.

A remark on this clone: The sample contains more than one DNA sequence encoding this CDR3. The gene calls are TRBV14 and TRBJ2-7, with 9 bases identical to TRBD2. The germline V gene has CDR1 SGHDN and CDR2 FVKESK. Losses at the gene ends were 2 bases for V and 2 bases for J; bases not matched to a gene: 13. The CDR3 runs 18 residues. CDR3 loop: CASSQKAPASGTTYEQYF. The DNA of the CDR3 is TGTGCCAGCAGCCAAAAAGCCCCGGCTAGCGGGACCACCTACGAGCAGTACTTC.

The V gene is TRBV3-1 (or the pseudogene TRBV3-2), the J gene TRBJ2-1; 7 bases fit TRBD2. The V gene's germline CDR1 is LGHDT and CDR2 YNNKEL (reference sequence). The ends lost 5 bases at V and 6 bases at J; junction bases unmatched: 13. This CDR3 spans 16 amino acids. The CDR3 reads CASSFWTRTPLNEQFF. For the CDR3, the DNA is TGTGCCAGCAGCTTCTGGACTAGAACCCCGCTCAATGAGCAGTTCTTC.

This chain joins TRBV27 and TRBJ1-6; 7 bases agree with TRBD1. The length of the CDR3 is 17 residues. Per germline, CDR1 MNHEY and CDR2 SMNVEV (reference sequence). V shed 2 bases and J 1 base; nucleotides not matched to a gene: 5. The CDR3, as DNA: TGTGCCAGCAGTTTAGAGCGGACAGGTTCCTATAATTCACCCCTCCACTTT. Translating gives CASSLERTGSYNSPLHF.

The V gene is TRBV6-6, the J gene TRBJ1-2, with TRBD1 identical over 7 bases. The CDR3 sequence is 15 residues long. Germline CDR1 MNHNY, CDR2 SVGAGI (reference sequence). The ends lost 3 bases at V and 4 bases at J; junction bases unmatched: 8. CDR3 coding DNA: TGTGCCAGCAGTTATTCTTGGGACAGTGTCTATGGCTACACCTTC. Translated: CASSYSWDSVYGYTF.

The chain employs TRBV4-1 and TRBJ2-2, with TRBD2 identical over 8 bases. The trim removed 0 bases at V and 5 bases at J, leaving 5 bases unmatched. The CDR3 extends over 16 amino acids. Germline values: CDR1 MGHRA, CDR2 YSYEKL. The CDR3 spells CASSQDPAGVTGELFF. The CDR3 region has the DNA TGCGCCAGCAGCCAAGATCCAGCGGGGGTAACCGGGGAGCTGTTTTTT.

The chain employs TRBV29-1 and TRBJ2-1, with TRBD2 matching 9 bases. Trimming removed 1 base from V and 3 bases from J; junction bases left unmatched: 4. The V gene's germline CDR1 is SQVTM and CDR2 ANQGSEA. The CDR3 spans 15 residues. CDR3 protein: CSVEASGGFYNEQFF. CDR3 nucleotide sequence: TGCAGCGTTGAAGCAAGCGGGGGGTTCTACAATGAGCAGTTCTTC.

The CDR3 nucleotides are TGCTCAGCTAGTGGCGGGGCCACAGATACGCAGTATTTT. Its translation is CSASGGATDTQYF. V gene TRBV20-1 combines with J gene TRBJ2-3; D may be TRBD2 (6 bases). Germline V gene lookup returns CDR1 DFQATT and CDR2 SNEGSKA (reference sequence). CDR3 size: 13 residues.

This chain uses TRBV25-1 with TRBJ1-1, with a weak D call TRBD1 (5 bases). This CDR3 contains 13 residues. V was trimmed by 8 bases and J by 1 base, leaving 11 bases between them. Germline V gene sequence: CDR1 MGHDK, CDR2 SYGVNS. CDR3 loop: CASQPDRNTEAFF. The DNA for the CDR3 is TGTGCCAGCCAACCAGACAGGAACACTGAAGCTTTCTTT. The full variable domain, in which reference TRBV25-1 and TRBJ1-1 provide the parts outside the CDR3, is EADIYQTPRYLVIGTGKKITLECSQTMGHDKMYWYQQDPGMELHLIHYSYGVNSTEKGDLSSESTVSRIRTEHFPLTLESARPSHTSQYLCASQPDRNTEAFFGQGTRLTVV.

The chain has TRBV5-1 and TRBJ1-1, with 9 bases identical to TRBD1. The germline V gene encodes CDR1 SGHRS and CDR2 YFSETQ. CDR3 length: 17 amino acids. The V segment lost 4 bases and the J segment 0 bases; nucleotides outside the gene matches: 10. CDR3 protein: CASSHSGTGPMNTEAFF. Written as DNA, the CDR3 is TGCGCCAGCAGCCATTCCGGGACAGGGCCCATGAACACTGAAGCTTTCTTT.

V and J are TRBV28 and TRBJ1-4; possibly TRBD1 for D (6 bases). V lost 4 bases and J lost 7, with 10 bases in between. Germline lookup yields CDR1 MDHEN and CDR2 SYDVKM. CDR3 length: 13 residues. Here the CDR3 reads CASSWGGSEKLFF. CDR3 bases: TGTGCCAGCAGTTGGGGGGGCTCTGAAAAACTGTTTTTT.

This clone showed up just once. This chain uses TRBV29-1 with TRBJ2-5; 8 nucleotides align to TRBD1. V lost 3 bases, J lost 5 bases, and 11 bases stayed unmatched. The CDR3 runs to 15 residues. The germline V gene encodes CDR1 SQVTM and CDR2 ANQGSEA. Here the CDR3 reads CSVDWTGPQRETQYF. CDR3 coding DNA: TGCAGCGTTGACTGGACAGGGCCTCAGAGGGAGACCCAGTACTTC.

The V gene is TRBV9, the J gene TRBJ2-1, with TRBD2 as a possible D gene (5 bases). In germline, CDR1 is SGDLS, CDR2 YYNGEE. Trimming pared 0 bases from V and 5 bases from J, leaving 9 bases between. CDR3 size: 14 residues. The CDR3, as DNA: TGTGCCAGCAGCGTAGGCGGGCTCAACAATGAGCAGTTCTTC. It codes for CASSVGGLNNEQFF.

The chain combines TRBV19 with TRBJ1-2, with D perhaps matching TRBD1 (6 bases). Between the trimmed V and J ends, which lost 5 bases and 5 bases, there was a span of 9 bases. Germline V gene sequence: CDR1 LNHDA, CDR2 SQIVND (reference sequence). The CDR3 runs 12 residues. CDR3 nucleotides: TGTGCCAGTAGTTCCCAGGGGTATGGCTACACCTTC. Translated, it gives CASSSQGYGYTF.

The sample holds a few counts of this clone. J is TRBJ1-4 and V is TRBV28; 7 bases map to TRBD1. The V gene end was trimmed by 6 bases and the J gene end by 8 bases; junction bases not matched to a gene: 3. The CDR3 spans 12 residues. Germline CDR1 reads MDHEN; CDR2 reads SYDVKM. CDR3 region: CASREGQEKLFF. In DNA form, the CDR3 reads TGTGCCAGCAGGGAGGGACAGGAAAAACTGTTTTTT.

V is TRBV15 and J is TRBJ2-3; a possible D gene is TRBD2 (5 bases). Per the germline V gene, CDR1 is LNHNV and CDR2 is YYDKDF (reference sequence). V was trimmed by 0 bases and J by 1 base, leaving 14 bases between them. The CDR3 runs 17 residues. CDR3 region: CATSRDRWGDRTDTQYF. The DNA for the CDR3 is TGTGCCACCAGCAGAGATCGATGGGGAGACCGCACAGATACGCAGTATTTT.

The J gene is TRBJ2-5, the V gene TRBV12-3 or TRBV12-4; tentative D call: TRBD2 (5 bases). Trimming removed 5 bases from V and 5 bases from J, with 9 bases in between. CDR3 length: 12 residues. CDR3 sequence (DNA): TGTGCCAGCAGTCCCCAGCGGGAGACCCAGTACTTC. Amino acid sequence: CASSPQRETQYF.

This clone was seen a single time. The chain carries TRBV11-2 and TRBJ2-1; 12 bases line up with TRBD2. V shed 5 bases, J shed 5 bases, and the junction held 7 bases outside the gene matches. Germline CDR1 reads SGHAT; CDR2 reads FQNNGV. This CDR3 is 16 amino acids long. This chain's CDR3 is CASSPRLAGVNNEQFF. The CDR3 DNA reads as TGTGCCAGCAGCCCGAGACTAGCGGGAGTGAACAATGAGCAGTTCTTC.

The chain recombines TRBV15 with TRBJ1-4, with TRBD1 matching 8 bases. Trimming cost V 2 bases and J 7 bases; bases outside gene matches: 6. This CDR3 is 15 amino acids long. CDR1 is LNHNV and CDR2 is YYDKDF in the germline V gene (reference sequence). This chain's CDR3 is CATSRRTGLGEKLFF. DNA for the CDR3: TGTGCCACCAGCAGAAGGACAGGGCTGGGTGAAAAACTGTTTTTT.

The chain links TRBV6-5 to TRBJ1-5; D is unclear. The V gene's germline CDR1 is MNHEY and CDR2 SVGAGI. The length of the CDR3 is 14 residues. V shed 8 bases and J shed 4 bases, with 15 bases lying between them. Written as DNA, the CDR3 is TGTGCCAGCTCGGTGGCACAGAAAAATCAGCCCCAGCATTTT. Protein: CASSVAQKNQPQHF.

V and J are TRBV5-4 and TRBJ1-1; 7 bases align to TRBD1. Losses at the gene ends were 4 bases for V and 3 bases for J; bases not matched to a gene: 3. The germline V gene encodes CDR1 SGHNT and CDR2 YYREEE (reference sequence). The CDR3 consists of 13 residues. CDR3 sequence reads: CASSGQGDTEAFF. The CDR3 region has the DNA TGTGCCAGCAGCGGCCAGGGGGACACTGAAGCTTTCTTT.

The CDR3 region has the DNA TGTGCCAGCAGCTTAATATCCACTGAAGCTTTCTTT. Residues: CASSLISTEAFF. The chain recombines TRBV7-9 with TRBJ1-1; D is unresolved. This CDR3 is built from 12 residues. Looked up from germline, CDR1 is SEHNR and CDR2 is FQNEAQ (reference sequence). Trimming left V 2 bases short and J 4 bases short, with 5 bases between.

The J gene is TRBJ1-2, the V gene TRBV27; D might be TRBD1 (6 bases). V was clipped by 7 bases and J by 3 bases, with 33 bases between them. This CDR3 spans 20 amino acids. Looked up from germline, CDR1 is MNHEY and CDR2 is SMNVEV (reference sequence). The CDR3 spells CASKPTKAPTVGGRDYGYTF. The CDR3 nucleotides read TGTGCCAGCAAACCGACTAAAGCCCCTACAGTGGGGGGGCGCGACTATGGCTACACCTTC.